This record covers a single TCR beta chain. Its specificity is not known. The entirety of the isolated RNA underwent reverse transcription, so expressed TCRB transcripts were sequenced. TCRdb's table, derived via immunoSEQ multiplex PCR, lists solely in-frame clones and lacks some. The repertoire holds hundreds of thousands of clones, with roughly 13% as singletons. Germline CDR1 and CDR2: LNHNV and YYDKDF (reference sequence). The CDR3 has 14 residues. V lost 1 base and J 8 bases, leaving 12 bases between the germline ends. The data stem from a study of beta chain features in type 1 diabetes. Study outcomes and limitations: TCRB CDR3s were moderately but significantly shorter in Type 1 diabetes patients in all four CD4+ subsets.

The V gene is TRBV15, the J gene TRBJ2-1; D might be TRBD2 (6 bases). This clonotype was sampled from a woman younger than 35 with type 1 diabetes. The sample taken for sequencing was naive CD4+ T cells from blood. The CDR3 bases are TGTGCCACCAGCAGAGTTAGGGAGGCGGATGAGCAGTTCTTC. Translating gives CATSRVREADEQFF.